The 26 T cell receptor beta chains reported below all come from one sample, sequenced in a study of T cell responses to AZD1222 COVID-19 vaccine. Some clones are missing from TCRdb's copy, which holds only in-frame ones; the method was immunoSEQ multiplex PCR. The sample has around 180,000 clones, 80% to 90% seen once. The material sequenced was peripheral blood, taken on day 0 of AZD1222 vaccination. The receptors here all came from an adult in good health.

CDR3 coding DNA: TGCGCCAGCAGTCAATCAGGTAATTGGTATGGCTACACCTTC. Translated: CASSQSGNWYGYTF. The V gene is TRBV23-1, the J gene TRBJ1-2; the D is unclear. TRBV23-1 is known as an ORF, though its function is uncertain. Between the trimmed V and J ends, which lost 0 bases and 5 bases, there was a span of 10 bases. The CDR3 runs to 14 residues.

The chain employs TRBV6-5 and TRBJ2-2, with D unresolved. The CDR3 is 12 amino acids. V lost 2 bases, J lost 6 bases, and 4 bases lay in between. Germline lookup yields CDR1 MNHEY and CDR2 SVGAGI. For the CDR3, the DNA is TGTGCCAGCAGTTACGTGGCCGGGGAGCTGTTTTTT. It is translated as CASSYVAGELFF.

The chain carries TRBV4-3 and TRBJ2-7; 12 bases align to TRBD1. V shed 0 bases, J shed 5 bases, and the junction held 5 bases outside the gene matches. The CDR3 extends over 16 amino acids. CDR1 LGHNA and CDR2 YSLEER come from the germline V gene. The CDR3 reads CASSQDRDRGLDEQYF. The CDR3 DNA reads as TGCGCCAGCAGCCAAGACCGGGACAGGGGGCTTGACGAGCAGTACTTC.

The chain links TRBV9 to TRBJ2-2; tentative D call: TRBD1 (6 bases). The CDR3 loop spans 14 amino acids. Looked up from germline, CDR1 is SGDLS and CDR2 is YYNGEE. The V end lost 7 bases, the J end lost 2 bases, and 12 bases lay between the germline ends. CDR3 region: CASGGQTNTGELFF. The DNA for the CDR3 is TGTGCCAGCGGCGGACAGACTAACACCGGGGAGCTGTTTTTT.

This chain uses TRBV5-8 with TRBJ2-3, with 8 nucleotides matching TRBD2. The V gene's germline CDR1 is SGHTS and CDR2 YDEGEE. The CDR3 is made up of 13 amino acids. The V gene end was trimmed by 6 bases and the J gene end by 6 bases; junction bases not matched to a gene: 6. CDR3: CASTGGAVDTQYF. CDR3 nucleotides: TGTGCCAGCACCGGGGGGGCGGTGGATACGCAGTATTTT.

The chain couples TRBV24-1 to TRBJ1-1, with 9 bases identical to TRBD1. Germline CDR1 KGHDR, CDR2 SFDVKD. Trimming removed 5 bases from V and 5 bases from J; junction bases left unmatched: 5. This CDR3 has 14 amino acids. The CDR3 protein is CATSGGQGFTEAFF. DNA for the CDR3: TGTGCCACCAGTGGGGGACAGGGTTTTACTGAAGCTTTCTTT.

This rearrangement joins TRBV7-3 to TRBJ2-1, with 8 bases identical to TRBD2. Trimming cost V 0 bases and J 12 bases; bases outside gene matches: 16. CDR1 SGHTA and CDR2 FQGTGA come from the germline V gene. CDR3 length: 17 residues. This CDR3 reads CASSLTPAGVLEHGQFF. The CDR3 DNA sequence: TGTGCCAGCAGCTTAACGCCAGCGGGGGTCCTGGAACACGGGCAGTTCTTC.

V gene TRBV4-2 combines with J gene TRBJ1-3, with 8 bases identical to TRBD1. The CDR3 consists of 14 residues. Trimming took 4 bases from V and 6 from J; bases not matched to a gene: 5. The V gene's germline CDR1 is LGHNA and CDR2 YNFKEQ. The CDR3 region is CASSPGQGINTIYF. CDR3 in DNA: TGTGCCAGCAGCCCCGGACAGGGAATAAACACCATATATTTT.

V and J are TRBV10-3 and TRBJ2-1; 8 bases fit TRBD2. Germline-derived CDR1 and CDR2 are ENHRY and SYGVKD. With V trimmed by 5 bases and J by 4 bases, 10 bases remained unmatched. The CDR3 consists of 16 residues. For the CDR3, the DNA is TGTGCCATCAGTTTCCGGCTAGCGGGTGGATACAATGAGCAGTTCTTC. Translated: CAISFRLAGGYNEQFF.

V gene TRBV12-5 combines with J gene TRBJ2-7; D gene unclear. The CDR3 spans 11 residues. Trimming removed 6 bases from V and 6 bases from J, with 9 bases in between. CDR1 and CDR2 (germline): LGHNT, FRNRAP. CDR3 loop: CASGLGSEQYV. As DNA, the CDR3 is TGTGCTAGTGGCCTTGGGTCCGAGCAGTACGTC.

This chain uses TRBV7-2 with TRBJ1-2; the match to TRBD1 covers 7 bases. Per germline, CDR1 SGHTA and CDR2 FQGNSA. This CDR3 is built from 16 residues. Unmatched junction bases numbered 8, after V lost 0 bases and J lost 4 bases. The CDR3 protein is CASSLAGQGVAYGYTF. The CDR3 DNA follows: TGTGCCAGCAGCTTAGCTGGGCAGGGGGTGGCCTATGGCTACACCTTC.

The chain employs TRBV6-5 and TRBJ1-4, with 10 bases lining up with TRBD1. The V segment lost 6 bases and the J segment 8 bases; nucleotides outside the gene matches: 6. The CDR3 covers 14 residues. Germline values: CDR1 MNHEY, CDR2 SVGAGI. This CDR3 is CASRLGTGDEKLFF. The CDR3 DNA reads as TGTGCCAGCAGGCTGGGGACAGGGGACGAAAAACTGTTTTTT.

This clone was observed a few times. The chain combines TRBV6-5 with TRBJ1-3; D is unclear. The V and J ends lost 5 bases and 0 bases respectively, with 11 bases between them. The CDR3 covers 15 residues. The germline CDR1 and CDR2 sequences are MNHEY and SVGAGI. CDR3 in amino acids: CASSTPSLSGNTIYF. As DNA, the CDR3 is TGTGCCAGCAGTACACCAAGTCTCTCTGGAAACACCATATATTTT.

The rearrangement uses TRBV25-1 and TRBJ1-6; D gene uncertain. CDR3 length: 16 amino acids. V lost 2 bases, J lost 0 bases, and 8 bases lay in between. Germline loops: CDR1 MGHDK, CDR2 SYGVNS. The CDR3 DNA sequence: TGTGCCAGCAGTGAAGACGGGAGCTCCTATAATTCACCCCTCCACTTT. Translated, it gives CASSEDGSSYNSPLHF.

This chain joins TRBV7-9 and TRBJ2-1, with 7 nucleotides matching TRBD1. The germline V gene encodes CDR1 SEHNR and CDR2 FQNEAQ (reference sequence). The CDR3 sequence is 12 residues long. J lost 13 bases, V lost 2 bases, and 5 bases had no gene match. The CDR3 sequence: CASSLQTGDQFF. The CDR3 DNA sequence: TGTGCCAGCAGCTTACAAACAGGGGACCAGTTCTTC.

This clone was detected only once. The chain is built from TRBV6-4 and TRBJ2-3; 7 positions agree with TRBD1. Germline CDR1 and CDR2: MRHNA and SNTAGT. V lost 5 bases to trimming and J lost 1 base; unmatched junction nucleotides: 9. CDR3 size: 16 residues. CDR3 sequence: CASSFDRATGTDTQYF. The CDR3 nucleotides are TGTGCCAGCAGTTTTGACAGGGCAACGGGCACAGATACGCAGTATTTT.

The J gene is TRBJ1-3, the V gene TRBV30; D perhaps matches TRBD1 (5 bases). Germline V gene sequence: CDR1 GTSNPN, CDR2 SVGIG (reference sequence). V was clipped by 3 bases and J by 0 bases, with 9 bases between them. The CDR3 runs to 14 residues. The CDR3 nucleotides read TGTGCCTGGAGCGCAGGGAACTCTGGAAACACCATATATTTT. As protein: CAWSAGNSGNTIYF. The entire variable domain, with the rest obtained from reference TRBV30 and TRBJ1-3, is as follows: SQTIHQWPATLVQPVGSPLSLECTVEGTSNPNLYWYRQAAGRGLQLLFYSVGIGQISSEVPQNLSASRPQDRQFILSSKKLLLSDSGFYLCAWSAGNSGNTIYFGEGSWLTVV.

The chain employs TRBV15 and TRBJ1-2; no clear D. CDR1 is LNHNV, CDR2 YYDKDF, per germline (reference sequence). V lost 2 bases and J lost 1, with 5 bases in between. CDR3 length: 13 residues. The CDR3 DNA sequence: TGTGCCACCAGCAGACGGGGTAACTATGGCTACACCTTC. Its translation: CATSRRGNYGYTF.

This chain uses TRBV6-2 or TRBV6-3 with TRBJ2-1; D is undetermined. V was shortened by 6 bases and J by 0 bases, with 12 bases between the two germline ends. This CDR3 is built from 15 residues. The V gene's germline CDR1 is MNHEY and CDR2 SVGEGT. CDR3 region: CASSPEWYSYNEQFF. The CDR3 region has the DNA TGTGCCAGCAGCCCGGAATGGTACTCCTACAATGAGCAGTTCTTC.

The chain couples TRBV2 to TRBJ1-1; D possibly corresponds to TRBD1 (5 bases). Trimming took off 9 bases at V and 4 bases at J, with 15 bases between the two ends. The CDR3 has 13 amino acids. CDR1 and CDR2 (germline): SNHLY, FYNNEI. The CDR3 nucleotides read TGTGCCAGGAATGGGGGGGAGAGCACTGAAGCTTTCTTT. Translating it yields CARNGGESTEAFF. Drawing the rest from reference TRBV2 and TRBJ1-1, the complete variable domain is EPEVTQTPSHQVTQMGQEVILRCVPISNHLYFYWYRQILGQKVEFLVSFYNNEISEKSEIFDDQFSVERPDGSNFTLKIRSTKLEDSAMYFCARNGGESTEAFFGQGTRLTVV.

The rearrangement joins TRBV11-2 to TRBJ1-5; no reliable D call. The CDR3 is made up of 13 amino acids. Trimming removed 1 base at V and 7 bases at J, with 8 bases between. Germline V gene data show CDR1 as SGHAT and CDR2 as FQNNGV. The CDR3 reads CASSLGRSQPQHF. The CDR3 DNA reads TGTGCCAGCAGCTTAGGACGGTCGCAGCCCCAGCATTTT.

This sequence joins TRBV7-9 and TRBJ2-3; D may correspond to TRBD1 or TRBD2 (5 bases each). The CDR3 is made up of 14 amino acids. CDR1 SEHNR and CDR2 FQNEAQ come from the germline V gene (reference sequence). V gave up 5 bases and J gave up 2 bases, with 11 bases separating them. CDR3 nucleotides: TGTGCCAGCAGCCCCCTCGGGGCCACAGATACGCAGTATTTT. Translating it yields CASSPLGATDTQYF.

This chain uses TRBV28 with TRBJ1-1; TRBD1 agrees at 7 bases. The CDR3 is 13 amino acids. Germline assignment: CDR1 MDHEN and CDR2 SYDVKM. Germline trimming cut 10 bases from V and 1 base from J; bases unmatched to any gene: 6. The CDR3, as DNA: TGTGCCACTATAAGGACAGGGAACACTGAAGCTTTCTTT. This codes for CATIRTGNTEAFF. Looking up the rest from reference TRBV28 and TRBJ1-1 gives the full variable domain: DVKVTQSSRYLVKRTGEKVFLECVQDMDHENMFWYRQDPGLGLRLIYFSYDVKMKEKGDIPEGYSVSREKKERFSLILESASTNQTSMYLCATIRTGNTEAFFGQGTRLTVV.

The gene calls are TRBV20-1 and TRBJ2-2, with a weak D call TRBD2 (6 bases). The CDR3 has 15 residues. The V end was cut by 3 bases, the J end by 1 base, with 12 bases between. Germline V gene lookup returns CDR1 DFQATT and CDR2 SNEGSKA (reference sequence). The CDR3 here is CSASLSGLNTGELFF. CDR3 bases: TGCAGTGCTAGTTTGAGCGGGCTGAACACCGGGGAGCTGTTTTTT.

This clone has only a few counts. CDR3 sequence: CAREIARQDKGGPHSGYTF. The CDR3 nucleotides are TGTGCCAGAGAAATAGCGAGACAAGACAAAGGGGGTCCCCACAGTGGCTACACCTTC. This sequence joins TRBV14 and TRBJ1-2; possibly TRBD1 for D (6 bases). Germline CDR1 is SGHDN and CDR2 is FVKESK. This CDR3 is built from 19 residues. V dropped 9 bases and J dropped 7 bases, with 36 bases sitting between them.

The V and J genes are TRBV5-1 and TRBJ1-2; D gene ambiguous. The CDR3 spans 16 residues. Trimming cost V 5 bases and J 9 bases, with 26 bases left between them. Germline values: CDR1 SGHRS, CDR2 YFSETQ. In DNA form, the CDR3 reads TGCGCCAGCAGGCGGGGTATTGGGGAAGCGAGAAGGAGCTACACCTTC. Residues: CASRRGIGEARRSYTF.